These 16 T cell receptor beta chains were all obtained from the same sample, sequenced in a study of OX40 agonist ivuxolimab in advanced cancers. Assay used: immunoSEQ multiplex PCR; TCRdb lists only in-frame clones, some missing. The data show roughly 70,000 clones, approximately 81% seen once. The sample was CD4+ or CD8+ T cells sorted from blood, taken in a trial of the OX40 agonist ivuxolimab. The receptor set was obtained from an adult with an advanced solid tumor such as melanoma, head and neck, liver or kidney cancer.

The V and J genes are TRBV2 and TRBJ1-1, with TRBD1 as a possible D gene (6 bases). Germline CDR1 is SNHLY and CDR2 is FYNNEI. The V end lost 4 bases, the J end lost 1 base, and 7 bases lay between the germline ends. This CDR3 is 13 amino acids long. For the CDR3, the DNA is TGTGCCAGCAGTGGACAGGCGAACACTGAAGCTTTCTTT. Its protein is CASSGQANTEAFF.

The chain combines TRBV10-2 with TRBJ2-3; D assignment may be TRBD1 or TRBD2 (5 bases each). V lost 1 base to trimming and J lost 0 bases, with 5 bases between them. Germline V gene lookup returns CDR1 WSHSY and CDR2 SAAADI. CDR3 length: 14 residues. The CDR3 is CASSEWDSTDTQYF. Here the CDR3 DNA reads TGCGCCAGCAGTGAGTGGGACAGCACAGATACGCAGTATTTT.

V is TRBV7-3 and J is TRBJ2-4; D is possibly TRBD1 or TRBD2 (5 bases each). The CDR3 has 13 residues. Germline V gene lookup returns CDR1 SGHTA and CDR2 FQGTGA. The ends were cut back, 5 bases at V and 12 bases at J, with 17 bases in the middle. CDR3 nucleotide sequence: TGTGCCAGCAGCCCAACAAAGGGGACCTCTCAGTACTTC. Encoded protein: CASSPTKGTSQYF.

This clone was seen once. The chain employs TRBV10-3 and TRBJ2-5; 12 bases are a match to TRBD2. The CDR3 runs to 16 residues. Unmatched junction bases numbered 7, after V lost 6 bases and J lost 2 bases. Germline CDR1 and CDR2: ENHRY and SYGVKD. The CDR3 region has the DNA TGTGCCATCAGAAACCCGGGACTAGCGGGTCAAGAGACCCAGTACTTC. Amino acids: CAIRNPGLAGQETQYF.

This clone was seen only once. The chain recombines TRBV7-5 with TRBJ1-2; the table gives TRBD1 as D, unverified against the DNA. TRBV7-5 is classified as a pseudogene. The CDR3 covers 18 residues. CDR3 loop: CVRSFEPDRVRKRSGYTF. CDR3 DNA sequence: TGTGTCAGAAGCTTCGAACCCGACAGGGTTAGGAAAAGAAGTGGCTACACCTTC.

The chain recombines TRBV5-1 with TRBJ2-1; unclear D gene. CDR3 size: 14 residues. Between the trimmed V and J ends, which lost 0 bases and 1 base, there was a span of 5 bases. Germline V gene sequence: CDR1 SGHRS, CDR2 YFSETQ. The CDR3 DNA reads TGCGCCAGCAGCTTGGCCCTTTCCTACAATGAGCAGTTCTTC. Translation: CASSLALSYNEQFF.

This clone has more than one count but fewer than ten. The J gene is TRBJ1-6, the V gene TRBV5-1; no clear D gene. V gave up 0 bases and J gave up 5 bases, with 12 bases separating them. CDR3 length: 16 amino acids. Germline-derived CDR1 and CDR2 are SGHRS and YFSETQ. The CDR3 nucleotides are TGCGCCAGCAGCTTGGCAGGAGGGAACAATAATTCACCCCTCCACTTT. It encodes CASSLAGGNNNSPLHF.

The V gene is TRBV5-6, the J gene TRBJ2-2; D gene uncertain. V lost 4 bases and J 6 bases, leaving 10 bases between the germline ends. Per the germline V gene, CDR1 is SGHDT and CDR2 is YYEEEE. This CDR3 spans 13 amino acids. The CDR3 DNA sequence: TGTGCCAGCAGCCACGGACGGGCCGGGGAGCTGTTTTTT. Encoded protein: CASSHGRAGELFF.

The V call is TRBV11-3, the J call TRBJ1-1; D ambiguous. Germline V lookup: CDR1 SGHNT, CDR2 YENEEA. With 5 bases removed from V and 8 bases from J, the gap between germline ends came to 15 bases. The CDR3 is made up of 13 amino acids. CDR3 in DNA: TGTGCCAGCAGCAGACCCCCCTCTCGGGAAGCTTTCTTT. This gives the protein CASSRPPSREAFF.

The V and J genes are TRBV7-5 and TRBJ1-1. TRBV7-5 has pseudogene status. The CDR3 has 14 amino acids. The CDR3 sequence: CVRSPEVANTEAFF. The CDR3 nucleotides are TGTGTCAGAAGCCCCGAGGTCGCGAACACTGAAGCTTTCTTT.

By share of the sample, this clone is medium-sized (0.01 to 0.1%). The genes are TRBV29-1 and TRBJ2-6; TRBD1 matches 8 bases. The ends lost 6 bases at V and 7 bases at J; junction bases unmatched: 8. This CDR3 comprises 14 residues. The germline gives CDR1 SQVTM, CDR2 ANQGSEA. Here the CDR3 DNA reads TGCAGCGTAGCCACAGGGGGTGGTGCCAACGTCCTGACTTTC. It encodes CSVATGGGANVLTF. Looking up the rest from reference TRBV29-1 and TRBJ2-6 gives the full variable domain: SAVISQKPSRDICQRGTSLTIQCQVDSQVTMMFWYRQQPGQSLTLIATANQGSEATYESGFVIDKFPISRPNLTFSTLTVSNMSPEDSSIYLCSVATGGGANVLTFGAGSRLTVL.

The chain joins TRBV12-5 to TRBJ1-1; TRBD1 agrees at 9 bases. The CDR3 sequence is 15 residues long. Trimming took 6 bases from V and 5 from J; bases not matched to a gene: 10. CDR1 and CDR2 from the germline V gene are LGHNT and FRNRAP. The CDR3 is CASGPDRGSGTEAFF. As DNA, the CDR3 is TGTGCTAGTGGCCCGGACAGGGGTTCTGGGACTGAAGCTTTCTTT. Full variable domain (missing parts from reference TRBV12-5 and TRBJ1-1): DARVTQTPRHKVTEMGQEVTMRCQPILGHNTVFWYRQTMMQGLELLAYFRNRAPLDDSGMPKDRFSAEMPDATLATLKIQPSEPRDSAVYFCASGPDRGSGTEAFFGQGTRLTVV.

This clone showed up just a few times. This chain links TRBV29-1 with TRBJ2-6, with TRBD1 matching over 8 bases. The CDR3 contains 15 residues. The germline gives CDR1 SQVTM, CDR2 ANQGSEA. Trimming at V came to 4 bases and at J to 2 bases, leaving 4 bases not matched to a gene. The CDR3 DNA sequence: TGCAGCGTTGGGGACAGGTCTGCTGGGGCCAACGTCCTGACTTTC. This gives the protein CSVGDRSAGANVLTF. The complete variable domain, with remaining parts taken from reference TRBV29-1 and TRBJ2-6, reads SAVISQKPSRDICQRGTSLTIQCQVDSQVTMMFWYRQQPGQSLTLIATANQGSEATYESGFVIDKFPISRPNLTFSTLTVSNMSPEDSSIYLCSVGDRSAGANVLTFGAGSRLTVL.

The chain couples TRBV11-3 to TRBJ2-2, with D possibly matching TRBD2 (5 bases). V lost 5 bases and J lost 4, with 20 bases in between. The CDR3 loop spans 17 amino acids. Germline lookup yields CDR1 SGHNT and CDR2 YENEEA. CDR3 nucleotides: TGTGCCAGCAGCCCCCTAGGGATCCAGGCGGGCACCGGGGAGCTGTTTTTT. Protein: CASSPLGIQAGTGELFF.

In its sample, this clone was seen once. The gene calls are TRBV7-9 and TRBJ1-2; no firm D call. CDR1 is SEHNR, CDR2 FQNEAQ, per germline (reference sequence). The CDR3 runs to 14 residues. V was pared by 1 base and J by 6 bases, with 12 bases between. The CDR3 is CASSLDVTSDGYTF. The CDR3 bases are TGTGCCAGCAGCTTAGATGTGACATCGGATGGCTACACCTTC. The variable domain in full, with the rest retrieved from reference TRBV7-9 and TRBJ1-2, is DTGVSQNPRHKITKRGQNVTFRCDPISEHNRLYWYRQTLGQGPEFLTYFQNEAQLEKSRLLSDRFSAERPKGSFSTLEIQRTEQGDSAMYLCASSLDVTSDGYTFGSGTRLTVV.

Only one count was recorded for this clone. V gene TRBV30 combines with J gene TRBJ2-5; a possible D gene is TRBD1 (6 bases). This CDR3 is built from 13 residues. Trimming removed 1 base at V and 5 bases at J, with 11 bases between. Germline CDR1 reads GTSNPN; CDR2 reads SVGIG (reference sequence). CDR3 DNA sequence: TGTGCCTGGAGTGCACAGGGTAGGGAGACCCAGTACTTC. It encodes CAWSAQGRETQYF.